Sequencing of this T cell receptor beta chain was carried out in a study of beta chain features in type 1 diabetes. On the study more broadly: The patients were much like the healthy donors in age, gender and cell yields. Sorted cells, roughly 98,000,000 in number, were examined across all samples.

This clone was counted only a few times. Its target is not known. Study conclusions and caveats: A moderate, significant TCRB CDR3 shortening appeared in type 1 diabetes across four CD4+ subsets. Cells expressing TCR highly could be over-represented by cDNA sequencing.

Expressed TCRB transcripts were sequenced because the entire RNA isolate underwent reverse transcription. The repertoire was sequenced with immunoSEQ multiplex PCR; TCRdb's copy has only in-frame clones and lacks some. The table shows nearly 700,000 clones, with 13% occurring only once. This TCR was recovered from a man aged 18 to 29 with type 1 diabetes. Material for sequencing was naive CD4+ T cells from blood.

CDR3 loop: CASSLGVSGANVLTF. The CDR3, as DNA: TGTGCCAGCAGCTTAGGTGTCTCTGGGGCCAACGTCCTGACTTTC. The chain uses TRBV7-9 and TRBJ2-6, with D uncertain. The V gene lost 1 base and the J gene lost 0 bases, with 4 bases spanning the gap. CDR3 size: 15 residues. Germline assignment: CDR1 SEHNR and CDR2 FQNEAQ (reference sequence).